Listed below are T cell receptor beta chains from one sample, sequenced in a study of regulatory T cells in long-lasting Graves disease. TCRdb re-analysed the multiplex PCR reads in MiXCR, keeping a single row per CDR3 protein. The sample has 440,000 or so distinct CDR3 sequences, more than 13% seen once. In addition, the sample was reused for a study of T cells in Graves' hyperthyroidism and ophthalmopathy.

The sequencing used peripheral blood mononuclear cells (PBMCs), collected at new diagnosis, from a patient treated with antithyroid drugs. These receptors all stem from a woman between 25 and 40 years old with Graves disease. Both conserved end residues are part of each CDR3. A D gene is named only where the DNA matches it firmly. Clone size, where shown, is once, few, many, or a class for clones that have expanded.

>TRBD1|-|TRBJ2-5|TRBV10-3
CAISPAGGETQYF
TGTGCCATCAGTCCGGCAGGGGGTGAGACCCAGTACTTC
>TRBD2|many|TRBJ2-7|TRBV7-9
CASSLTGGRTSYEQYF
TGTGCCAGCAGCTTAACGGGCGGGAGAACCTCCTACGAGCAGTACTTC
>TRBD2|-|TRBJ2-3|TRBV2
CASSPAAPGLATDTQYF
TGTGCCAGCTCACCAGCCGCACCGGGACTAGCGACAGATACGCAGTATTTT
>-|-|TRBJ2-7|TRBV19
CAAGARGEQYF
TGTGCCGCCGGGGCGAGAGGGGAGCAGTACTTC
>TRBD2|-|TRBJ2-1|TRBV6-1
CASSFSSGNEQFF
TGTGCCAGCAGCTTTTCTAGCGGGAATGAGCAGTTCTTC
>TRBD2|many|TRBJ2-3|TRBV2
CASSAIRAGGPIVDTQYF
TGTGCCAGCAGCGCTATCAGAGCGGGAGGGCCAATAGTAGATACGCAGTATTTT
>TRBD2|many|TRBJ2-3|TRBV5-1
CASSLGLQEDTQYF
TGCGCCAGCAGCCTGGGACTACAAGAAGATACGCAGTATTTT
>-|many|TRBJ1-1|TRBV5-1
CASSLGHENTEAFF
TGCGCCAGCAGCTTGGGACACGAGAACACTGAAGCTTTCTTT
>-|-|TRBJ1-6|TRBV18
CASSPTGPSSYNSPLHF
TGTGCCAGCTCACCAACAGGGCCGAGCTCCTATAATTCACCCCTCCACTTT
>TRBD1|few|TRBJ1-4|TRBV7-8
CASSTETGRWVGEKLFF
TGTGCCAGCAGCACCGAGACAGGGAGGTGGGTCGGCGAAAAACTGTTTTTT
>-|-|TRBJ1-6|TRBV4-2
CASSQDVHVGGGLNSPLHF
TGTGCCAGCAGCCAAGACGTTCATGTAGGGGGTGGACTAAATTCACCCCTCCACTTT
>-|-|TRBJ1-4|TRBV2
CASSEGPNEKLFF
TGTGCCAGCAGTGAGGGCCCTAATGAAAAACTGTTTTTT
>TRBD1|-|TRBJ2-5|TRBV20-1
CSAHRGETQYF
TGCAGTGCTCACAGGGGAGAGACCCAGTACTTC
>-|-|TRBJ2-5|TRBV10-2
CASSEGATQETQYF
TGCGCCAGCAGTGAGGGGGCTACCCAAGAGACCCAGTACTTC
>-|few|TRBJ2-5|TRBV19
CASSNTNQETQYF
TGTGCCAGTAGTAATACCAACCAAGAGACCCAGTACTTC
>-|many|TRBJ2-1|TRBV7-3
CASSLTGDEQFF
TGTGCCAGCAGTTTAACTGGGGATGAGCAGTTCTTC
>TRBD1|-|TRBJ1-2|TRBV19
CASSLQGSYYGYTF
TGTGCCAGTAGCCTACAGGGGTCATACTATGGCTACACCTTC
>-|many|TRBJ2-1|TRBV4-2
CASSQETWNEQFF
TGTGCCAGCAGCCAAGAAACCTGGAATGAGCAGTTCTTC
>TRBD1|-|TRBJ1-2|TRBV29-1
CSVATGVDYGYTF
TGCAGCGTTGCCACAGGGGTGGACTATGGCTACACCTTC
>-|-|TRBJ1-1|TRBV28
CASSLWGDTEAFF
TGTGCCAGCAGTTTGTGGGGGGACACTGAAGCTTTCTTT
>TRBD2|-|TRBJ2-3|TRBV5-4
CASGGGDTQYF
TGTGCCAGCGGGGGAGGGGATACGCAGTATTTT
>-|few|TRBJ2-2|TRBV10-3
CAISGTAVDTGELFF
TGTGCCATCAGTGGGACTGCCGTGGACACCGGGGAGCTGTTTTTT
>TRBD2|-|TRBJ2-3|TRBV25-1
CASSEWASGRTDTQYF
TGTGCCAGCAGTGAATGGGCTAGCGGGAGAACAGATACGCAGTATTTT
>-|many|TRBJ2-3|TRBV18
CASSPGAGSTDTQYF
TGTGCCAGCTCACCCGGAGCGGGCAGCACAGATACGCAGTATTTT
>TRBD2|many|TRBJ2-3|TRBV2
CASSEATYPSGRGADTQYF
TGTGCCAGCAGTGAAGCCACTTACCCTAGCGGGAGGGGCGCAGATACGCAGTATTTT
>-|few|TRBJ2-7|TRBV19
CASSIEFSYEQYF
TGTGCCAGTAGTATAGAGTTTTCCTACGAGCAGTACTTC
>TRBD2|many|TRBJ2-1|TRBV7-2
CASSQLNVLAGANKLLINEQFF
TGTGCCAGCAGCCAACTTAACGTACTAGCGGGAGCTAACAAATTACTGATCAATGAGCAGTTCTTC
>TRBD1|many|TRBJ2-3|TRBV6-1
CASPISGTGSTDTQYF
TGTGCCAGTCCCATTTCCGGGACAGGGTCCACAGATACGCAGTATTTT
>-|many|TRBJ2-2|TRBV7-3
CASSPHPTSWSTGELFF
TGTGCCAGCAGCCCCCACCCCACTAGTTGGAGCACCGGGGAGCTGTTTTTT
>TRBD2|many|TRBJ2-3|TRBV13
CASSPHGLAEYTDTQYF
TGTGCCAGCAGCCCCCACGGACTAGCGGAGTACACAGATACGCAGTATTTT